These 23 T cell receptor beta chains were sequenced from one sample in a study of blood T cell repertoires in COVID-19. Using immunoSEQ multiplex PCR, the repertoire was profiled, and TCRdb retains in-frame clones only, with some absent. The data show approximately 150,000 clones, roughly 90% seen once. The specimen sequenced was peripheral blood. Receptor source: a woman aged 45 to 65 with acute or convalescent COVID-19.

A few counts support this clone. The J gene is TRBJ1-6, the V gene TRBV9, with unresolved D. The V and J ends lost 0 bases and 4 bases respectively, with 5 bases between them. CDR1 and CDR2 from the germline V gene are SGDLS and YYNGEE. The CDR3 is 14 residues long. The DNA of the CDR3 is TGTGCCAGCAGCGTAGCACAGTATAATTCACCCCTCCACTTT. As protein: CASSVAQYNSPLHF. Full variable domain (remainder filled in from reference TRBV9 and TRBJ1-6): DSGVTQTPKHLITATGQRVTLRCSPRSGDLSVYWYQQSLDQGLQFLIQYYNGEERAKGNILERFSAQQFPDLHSELNLSSLELGDSALYFCASSVAQYNSPLHFGNGTRLTVT.

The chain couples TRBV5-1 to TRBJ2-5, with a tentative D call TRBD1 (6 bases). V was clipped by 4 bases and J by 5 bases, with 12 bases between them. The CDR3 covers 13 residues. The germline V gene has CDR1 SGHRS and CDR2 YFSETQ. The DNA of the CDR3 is TGCGCCAGCAGCGGGGGCCCGGGGGAGACCCAGTACTTC. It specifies CASSGGPGETQYF.

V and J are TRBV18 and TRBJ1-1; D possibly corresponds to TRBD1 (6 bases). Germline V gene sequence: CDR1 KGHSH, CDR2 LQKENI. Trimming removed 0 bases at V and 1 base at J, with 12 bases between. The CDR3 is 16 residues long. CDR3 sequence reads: CASSPPGGQRNTEAFF. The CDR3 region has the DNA TGTGCCAGCTCACCACCGGGGGGGCAGCGGAACACTGAAGCTTTCTTT.

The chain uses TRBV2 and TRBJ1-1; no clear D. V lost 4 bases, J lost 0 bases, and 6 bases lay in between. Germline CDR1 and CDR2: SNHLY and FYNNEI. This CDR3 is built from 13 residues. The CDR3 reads CASSGPLNTEAFF. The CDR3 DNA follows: TGTGCCAGCAGTGGGCCACTGAACACTGAAGCTTTCTTT.

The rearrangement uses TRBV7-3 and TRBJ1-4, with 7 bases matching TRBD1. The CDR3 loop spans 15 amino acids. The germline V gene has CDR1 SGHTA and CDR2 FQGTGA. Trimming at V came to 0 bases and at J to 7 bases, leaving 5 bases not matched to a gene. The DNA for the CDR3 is TGTGCCAGCAGCTTAACGCAGGGGGTTGGTGAAAAACTGTTTTTT. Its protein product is CASSLTQGVGEKLFF.

CDR3 region: CASSVAGGTDTQYF. The CDR3 DNA follows: TGTGCCAGCAGTGTAGCGGGGGGCACAGATACGCAGTATTTT. This chain links TRBV6-4 with TRBJ2-3, with 9 bases identical to TRBD2. Germline assignment: CDR1 MRHNA and CDR2 SNTAGT. Trimming cost V 4 bases and J 1 base; bases outside gene matches: 0. The CDR3 has 14 residues.

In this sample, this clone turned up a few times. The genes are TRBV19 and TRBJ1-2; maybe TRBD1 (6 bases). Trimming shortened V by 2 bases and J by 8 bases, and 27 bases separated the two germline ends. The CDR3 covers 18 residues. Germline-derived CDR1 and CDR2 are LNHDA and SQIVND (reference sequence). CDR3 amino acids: CASSIIGPPFGQISGYTF. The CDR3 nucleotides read TGTGCCAGTAGTATAATCGGTCCCCCGTTTGGACAGATATCCGGCTACACCTTC. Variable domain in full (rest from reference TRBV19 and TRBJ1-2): DGGITQSPKYLFRKEGQNVTLSCEQNLNHDAMYWYRQDPGQGLRLIYYSQIVNDFQKGDIAEGYSVSREKKESFPLTVTSAQKNPTAFYLCASSIIGPPFGQISGYTFGSGTRLTVV.

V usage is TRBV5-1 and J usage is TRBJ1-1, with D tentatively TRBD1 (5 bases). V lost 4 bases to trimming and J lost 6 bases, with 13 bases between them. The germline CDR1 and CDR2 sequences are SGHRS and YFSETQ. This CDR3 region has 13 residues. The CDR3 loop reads CASSTRGYAEAFF. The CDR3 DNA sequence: TGCGCCAGCAGCACCCGGGGGTACGCTGAAGCTTTCTTT.

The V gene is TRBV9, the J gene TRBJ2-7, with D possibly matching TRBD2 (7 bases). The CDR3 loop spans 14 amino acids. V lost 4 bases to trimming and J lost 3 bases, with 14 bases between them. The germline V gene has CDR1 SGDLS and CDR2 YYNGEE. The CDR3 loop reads CASSPGQRGYEQYF. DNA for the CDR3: TGTGCCAGCAGCCCAGGACAGCGGGGCTACGAGCAGTACTTC. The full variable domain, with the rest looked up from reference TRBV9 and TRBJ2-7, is DSGVTQTPKHLITATGQRVTLRCSPRSGDLSVYWYQQSLDQGLQFLIQYYNGEERAKGNILERFSAQQFPDLHSELNLSSLELGDSALYFCASSPGQRGYEQYFGPGTRLTVT.

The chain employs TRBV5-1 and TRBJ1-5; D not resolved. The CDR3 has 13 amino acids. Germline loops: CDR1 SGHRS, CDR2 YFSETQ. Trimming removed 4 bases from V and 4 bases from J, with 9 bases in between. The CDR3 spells CASSPSTNQPQHF. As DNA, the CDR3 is TGCGCCAGCAGCCCCTCCACTAATCAGCCCCAGCATTTT.

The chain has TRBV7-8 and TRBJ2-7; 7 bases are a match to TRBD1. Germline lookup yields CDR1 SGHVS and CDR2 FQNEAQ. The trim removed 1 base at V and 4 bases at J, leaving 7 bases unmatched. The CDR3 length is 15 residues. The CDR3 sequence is CASSLGGQPDYEQYF. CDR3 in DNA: TGTGCCAGCAGCTTAGGGGGACAGCCCGATTACGAGCAGTACTTC.

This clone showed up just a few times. CDR3 sequence: CASSRDRSEGNTIYF. CDR3 in DNA: TGTGCCAGCAGCCGGGACAGGTCAGAGGGAAACACCATATATTTT. This rearrangement joins TRBV4-2 to TRBJ1-3; 8 bases agree with TRBD1. The germline gives CDR1 LGHNA, CDR2 YNFKEQ. The CDR3 extends over 15 amino acids. Trimming cost V 4 bases and J 4 bases; bases outside gene matches: 6.

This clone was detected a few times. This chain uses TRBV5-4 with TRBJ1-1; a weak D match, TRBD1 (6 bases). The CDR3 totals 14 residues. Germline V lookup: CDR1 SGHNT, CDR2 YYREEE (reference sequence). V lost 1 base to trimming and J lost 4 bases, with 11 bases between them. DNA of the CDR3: TGTGCCAGCAGCTTGCCAGGGGTCGTCACTGAAGCTTTCTTT. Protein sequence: CASSLPGVVTEAFF.

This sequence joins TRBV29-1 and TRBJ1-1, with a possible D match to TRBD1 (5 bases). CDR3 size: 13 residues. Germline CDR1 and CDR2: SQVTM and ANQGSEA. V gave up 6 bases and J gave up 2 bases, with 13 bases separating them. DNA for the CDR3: TGCAGCGTAAGTGCAGGGATAAACACTGAAGCTTTCTTT. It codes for CSVSAGINTEAFF.

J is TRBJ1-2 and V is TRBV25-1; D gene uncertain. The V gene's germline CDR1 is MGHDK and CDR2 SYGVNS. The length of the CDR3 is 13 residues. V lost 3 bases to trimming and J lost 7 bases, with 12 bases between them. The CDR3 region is CASSDVRQGGYTF. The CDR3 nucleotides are TGTGCCAGCAGTGACGTAAGACAAGGTGGCTACACCTTC.

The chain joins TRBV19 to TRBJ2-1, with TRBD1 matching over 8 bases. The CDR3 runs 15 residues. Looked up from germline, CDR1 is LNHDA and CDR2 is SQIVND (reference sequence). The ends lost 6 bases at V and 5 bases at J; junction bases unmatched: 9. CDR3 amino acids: CASSRTGFNNNEQFF. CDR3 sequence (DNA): TGTGCCAGTAGCCGGACAGGGTTTAACAACAATGAGCAGTTCTTC. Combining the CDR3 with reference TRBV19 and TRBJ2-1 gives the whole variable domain DGGITQSPKYLFRKEGQNVTLSCEQNLNHDAMYWYRQDPGQGLRLIYYSQIVNDFQKGDIAEGYSVSREKKESFPLTVTSAQKNPTAFYLCASSRTGFNNNEQFFGPGTRLTVL.

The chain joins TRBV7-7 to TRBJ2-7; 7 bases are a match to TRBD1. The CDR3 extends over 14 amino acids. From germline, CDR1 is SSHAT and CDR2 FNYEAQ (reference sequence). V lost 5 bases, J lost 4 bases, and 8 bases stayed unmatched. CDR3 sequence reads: CASSNRDRDYEQYF. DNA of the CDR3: TGTGCCAGCAGCAATCGAGACAGGGATTACGAGCAGTACTTC.

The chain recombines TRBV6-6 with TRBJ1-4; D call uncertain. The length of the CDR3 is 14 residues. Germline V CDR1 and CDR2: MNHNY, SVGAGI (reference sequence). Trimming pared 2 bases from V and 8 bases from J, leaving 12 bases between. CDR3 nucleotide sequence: TGTGCCAGCAGTTACGAGGGCAGAGGGGAAAAACTGTTTTTT. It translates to CASSYEGRGEKLFF.

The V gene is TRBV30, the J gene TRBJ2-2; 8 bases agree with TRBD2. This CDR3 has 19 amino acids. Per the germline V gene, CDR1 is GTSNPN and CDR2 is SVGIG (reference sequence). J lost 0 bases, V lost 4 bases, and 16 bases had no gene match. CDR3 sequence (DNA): TGTGCCTGGAAATGGCAGGGAGGATCAGCGGGGGCGAACACCGGGGAGCTGTTTTTT. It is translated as CAWKWQGGSAGANTGELFF.

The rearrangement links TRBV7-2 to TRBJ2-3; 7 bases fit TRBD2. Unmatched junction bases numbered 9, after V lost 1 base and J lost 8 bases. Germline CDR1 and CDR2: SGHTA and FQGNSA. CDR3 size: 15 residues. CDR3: CASSLGRGSTSTQYF. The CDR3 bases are TGTGCCAGCAGCTTAGGGCGGGGGAGCACAAGTACGCAGTATTTT.

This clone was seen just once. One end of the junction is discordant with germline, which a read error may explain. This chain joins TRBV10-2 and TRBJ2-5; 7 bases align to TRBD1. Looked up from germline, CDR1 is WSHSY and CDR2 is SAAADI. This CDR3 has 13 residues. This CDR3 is CASLQGFQEPQYF. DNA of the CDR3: TGCGCCAGTCTACAGGGGTTTCAAGAGCCCCAGTACTTC.

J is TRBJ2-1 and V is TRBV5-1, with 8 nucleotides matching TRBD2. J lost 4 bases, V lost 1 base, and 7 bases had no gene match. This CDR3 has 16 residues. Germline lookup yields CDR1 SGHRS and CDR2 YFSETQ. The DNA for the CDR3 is TGCGCCAGCAGCTTGAGAACGGGAGGGGAATACAATGAGCAGTTCTTC. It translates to CASSLRTGGEYNEQFF.

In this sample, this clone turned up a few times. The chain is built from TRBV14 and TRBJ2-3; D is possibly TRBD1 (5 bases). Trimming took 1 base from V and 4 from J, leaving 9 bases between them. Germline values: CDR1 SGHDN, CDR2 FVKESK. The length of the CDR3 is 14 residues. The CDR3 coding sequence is TGTGCCAGCAGCCAAGCAGGGTTCTCAGATACGCAGTATTTT. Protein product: CASSQAGFSDTQYF.